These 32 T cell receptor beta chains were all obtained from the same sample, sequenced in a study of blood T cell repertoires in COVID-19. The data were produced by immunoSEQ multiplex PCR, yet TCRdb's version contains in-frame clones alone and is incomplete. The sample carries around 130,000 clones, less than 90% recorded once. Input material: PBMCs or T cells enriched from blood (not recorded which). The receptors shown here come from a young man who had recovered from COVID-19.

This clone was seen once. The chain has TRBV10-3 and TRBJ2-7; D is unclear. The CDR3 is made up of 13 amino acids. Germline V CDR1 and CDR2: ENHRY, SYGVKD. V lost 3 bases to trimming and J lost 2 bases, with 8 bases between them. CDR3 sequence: CAISDNGAYEQYF. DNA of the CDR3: TGTGCCATCAGTGATAACGGAGCCTACGAGCAGTACTTC.

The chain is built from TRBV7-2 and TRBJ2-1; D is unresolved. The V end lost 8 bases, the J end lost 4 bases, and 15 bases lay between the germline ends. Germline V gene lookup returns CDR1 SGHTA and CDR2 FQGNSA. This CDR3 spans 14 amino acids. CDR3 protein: CASERHQFYNEQFF. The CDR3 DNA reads TGTGCCAGCGAGAGGCACCAGTTTTACAATGAGCAGTTCTTC.

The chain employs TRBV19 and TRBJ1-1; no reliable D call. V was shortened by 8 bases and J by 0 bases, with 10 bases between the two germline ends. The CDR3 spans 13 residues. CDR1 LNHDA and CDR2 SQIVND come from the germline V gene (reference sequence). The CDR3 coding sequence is TGTGCCAGTTTCGGGAGAATGAACACTGAAGCTTTCTTT. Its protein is CASFGRMNTEAFF.

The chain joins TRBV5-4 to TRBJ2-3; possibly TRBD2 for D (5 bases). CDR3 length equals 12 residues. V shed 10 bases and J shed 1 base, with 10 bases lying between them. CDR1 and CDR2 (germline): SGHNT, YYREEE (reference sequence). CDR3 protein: CAAGRGTDTQYF. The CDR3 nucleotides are TGTGCCGCGGGCCGCGGCACAGATACGCAGTATTTT.

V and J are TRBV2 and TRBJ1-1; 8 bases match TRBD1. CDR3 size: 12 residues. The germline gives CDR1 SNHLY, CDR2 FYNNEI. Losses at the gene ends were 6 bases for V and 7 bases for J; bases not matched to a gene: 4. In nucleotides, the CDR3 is TGTGCCAGCAGGCCCGACAGGGGTGAAGCTTTCTTT. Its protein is CASRPDRGEAFF.

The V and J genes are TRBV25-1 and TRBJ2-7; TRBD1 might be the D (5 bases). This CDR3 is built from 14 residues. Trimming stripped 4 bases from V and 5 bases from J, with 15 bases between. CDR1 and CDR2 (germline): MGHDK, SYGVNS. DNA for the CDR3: TGTGCCAGCAGTGGCCCCTCAGGGATCGACGAGCAGTACGTC. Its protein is CASSGPSGIDEQYV.

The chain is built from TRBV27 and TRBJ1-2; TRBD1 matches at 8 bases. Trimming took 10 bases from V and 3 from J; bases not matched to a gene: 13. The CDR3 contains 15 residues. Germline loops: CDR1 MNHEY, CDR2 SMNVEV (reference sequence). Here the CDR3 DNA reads TGTGCCACCAGGACGATCAGGGGGCTCGACTATGGCTACACCTTC. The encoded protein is CATRTIRGLDYGYTF.

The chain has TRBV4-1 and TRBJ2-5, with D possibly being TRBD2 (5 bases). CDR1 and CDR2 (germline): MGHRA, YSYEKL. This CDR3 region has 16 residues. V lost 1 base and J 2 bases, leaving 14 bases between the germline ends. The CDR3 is CASSQGYGGGQETQYF. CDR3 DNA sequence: TGCGCCAGCAGCCAAGGGTACGGTGGAGGACAAGAGACCCAGTACTTC.

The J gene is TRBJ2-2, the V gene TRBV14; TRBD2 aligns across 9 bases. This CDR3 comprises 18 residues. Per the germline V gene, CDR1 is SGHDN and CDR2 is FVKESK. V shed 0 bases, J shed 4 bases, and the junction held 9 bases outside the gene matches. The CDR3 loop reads CASSQDWRGGQSTGELFF. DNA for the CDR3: TGTGCCAGCAGCCAAGATTGGCGGGGGGGCCAGAGCACCGGGGAGCTGTTTTTT.

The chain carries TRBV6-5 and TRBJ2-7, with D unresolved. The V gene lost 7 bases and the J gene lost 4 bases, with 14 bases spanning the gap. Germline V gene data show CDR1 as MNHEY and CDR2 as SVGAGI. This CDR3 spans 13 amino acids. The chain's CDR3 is CASKVAAQYEQYF. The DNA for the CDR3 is TGTGCCAGCAAGGTAGCTGCCCAGTACGAGCAGTACTTC.

CDR3 protein: CASKIEGLAGETQYF. The DNA for the CDR3 is TGCGCCAGCAAAATTGAAGGACTAGCGGGGGAGACCCAGTACTTC. The chain carries TRBV5-1 and TRBJ2-5; 12 bases agree with TRBD2. CDR1 SGHRS and CDR2 YFSETQ come from the germline V gene. Germline trimming cut 6 bases from V and 5 bases from J; bases unmatched to any gene: 8. The CDR3 has 15 residues. The whole variable domain, remainder taken from reference TRBV5-1 and TRBJ2-5, is KAGVTQTPRYLIKTRGQQVTLSCSPISGHRSVSWYQQTPGQGLQFLFEYFSETQRNKGNFPGRFSGRQFSNSRSEMNVSTLELGDSALYLCASKIEGLAGETQYFGPGTRLLVL.

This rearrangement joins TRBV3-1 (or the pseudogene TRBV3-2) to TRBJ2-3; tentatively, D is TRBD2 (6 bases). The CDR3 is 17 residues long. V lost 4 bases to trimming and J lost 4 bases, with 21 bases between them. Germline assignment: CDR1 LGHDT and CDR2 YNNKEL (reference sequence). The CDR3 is CASSLTGTLTPPDTQYF. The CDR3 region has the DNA TGTGCCAGCAGCCTAACCGGGACTCTCACCCCCCCAGATACGCAGTATTTT.

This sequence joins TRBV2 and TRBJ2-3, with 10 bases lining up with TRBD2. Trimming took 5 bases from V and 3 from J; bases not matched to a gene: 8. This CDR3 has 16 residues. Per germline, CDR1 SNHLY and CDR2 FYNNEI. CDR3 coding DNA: TGTGCCAGCAGTCACTATTCTAGCGGGAGAACAGATACGCAGTATTTT. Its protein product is CASSHYSSGRTDTQYF.

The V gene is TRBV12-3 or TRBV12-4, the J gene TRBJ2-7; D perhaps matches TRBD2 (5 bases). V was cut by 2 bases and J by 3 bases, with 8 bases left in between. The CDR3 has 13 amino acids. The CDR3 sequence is CASSLPGFYEQYF. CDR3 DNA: TGTGCCAGCAGTTTACCGGGGTTCTACGAGCAGTACTTC.

The CDR3 DNA sequence: TGTGCCAGCAGCTTAGTATCCTCCTACAATGAGCAGTTCTTC. Translated, it gives CASSLVSSYNEQFF. The genes are TRBV11-2 and TRBJ2-1; D not certain. Trimming removed 1 base from V and 0 bases from J, with 4 bases in between. CDR3 length: 14 amino acids. Germline-derived CDR1 and CDR2 are SGHAT and FQNNGV.

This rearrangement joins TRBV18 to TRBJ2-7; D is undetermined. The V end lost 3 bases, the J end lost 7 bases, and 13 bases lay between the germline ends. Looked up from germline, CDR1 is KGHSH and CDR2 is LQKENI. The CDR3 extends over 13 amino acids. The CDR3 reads CASSPNGAGEQYV. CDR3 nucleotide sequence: TGTGCCAGCTCACCCAACGGAGCTGGGGAGCAGTACGTC.

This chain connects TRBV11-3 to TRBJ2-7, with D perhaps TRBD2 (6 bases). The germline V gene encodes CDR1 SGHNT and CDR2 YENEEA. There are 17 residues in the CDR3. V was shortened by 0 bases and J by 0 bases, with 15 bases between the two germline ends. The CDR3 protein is CASSLDQLGLRSYEQYV. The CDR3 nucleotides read TGTGCCAGCAGCTTAGATCAGTTGGGACTCCGCTCCTACGAGCAGTACGTC.

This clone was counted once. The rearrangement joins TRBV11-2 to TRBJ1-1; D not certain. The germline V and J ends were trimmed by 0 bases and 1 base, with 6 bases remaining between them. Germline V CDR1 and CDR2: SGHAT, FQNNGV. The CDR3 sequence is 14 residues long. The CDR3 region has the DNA TGTGCCAGCAGCTTAGATCCCGGGAACACTGAAGCTTTCTTT. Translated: CASSLDPGNTEAFF.

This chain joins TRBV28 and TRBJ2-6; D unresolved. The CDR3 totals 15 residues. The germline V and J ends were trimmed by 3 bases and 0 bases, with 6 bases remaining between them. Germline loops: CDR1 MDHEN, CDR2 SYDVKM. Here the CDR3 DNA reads TGTGCCAGCAGTTTCATTAGCTCTGGGGCCAACGTCCTGACTTTC. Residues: CASSFISSGANVLTF.

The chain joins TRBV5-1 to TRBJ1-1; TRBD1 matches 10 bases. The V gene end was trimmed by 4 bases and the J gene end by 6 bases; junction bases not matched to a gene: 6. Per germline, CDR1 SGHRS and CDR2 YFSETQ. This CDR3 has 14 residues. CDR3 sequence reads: CASSPGTGVSEAFF. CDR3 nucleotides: TGCGCCAGCAGCCCCGGGACAGGGGTATCTGAAGCTTTCTTT.

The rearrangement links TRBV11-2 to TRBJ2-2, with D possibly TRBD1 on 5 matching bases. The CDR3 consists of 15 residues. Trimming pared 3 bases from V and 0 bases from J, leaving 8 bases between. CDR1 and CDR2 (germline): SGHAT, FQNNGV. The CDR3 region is CASSFQGSNTGELFF. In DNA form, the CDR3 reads TGTGCCAGCAGCTTCCAGGGTTCGAACACCGGGGAGCTGTTTTTT.

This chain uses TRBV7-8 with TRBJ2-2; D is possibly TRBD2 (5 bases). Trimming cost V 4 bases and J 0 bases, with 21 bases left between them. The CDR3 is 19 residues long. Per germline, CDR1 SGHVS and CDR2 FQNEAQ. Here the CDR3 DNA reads TGTGCCAGCAGCTGGATCGTGGACTTAGGGCGGGCGAACACCGGGGAGCTGTTTTTT. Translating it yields CASSWIVDLGRANTGELFF.

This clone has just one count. The CDR3 nucleotides are TGTGCCAGCAGCGGAGACAGAGAAAATTCACCCCTCCACTTT. Amino acid sequence: CASSGDRENSPLHF. This rearrangement joins TRBV13 to TRBJ1-6; weak D call: TRBD1 (5 bases). Germline V CDR1 and CDR2: PRHDT, FYEKMQ (reference sequence). Trimming pared 5 bases from V and 7 bases from J, leaving 12 bases between. CDR3 length: 14 residues.

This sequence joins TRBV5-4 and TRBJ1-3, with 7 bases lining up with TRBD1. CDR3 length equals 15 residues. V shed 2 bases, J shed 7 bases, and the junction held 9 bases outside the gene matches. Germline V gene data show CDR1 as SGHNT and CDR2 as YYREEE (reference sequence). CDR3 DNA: TGTGCCAGCAGCTTTAAAGGGGGCGAGAGTAACACCATATATTTT. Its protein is CASSFKGGESNTIYF.

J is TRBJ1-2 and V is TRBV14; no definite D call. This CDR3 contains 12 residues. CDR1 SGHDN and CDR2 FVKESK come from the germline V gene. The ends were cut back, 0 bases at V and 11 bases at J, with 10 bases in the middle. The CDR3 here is CASSQDQTLYTF. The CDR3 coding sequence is TGTGCCAGCAGCCAAGATCAAACATTATACACCTTC.

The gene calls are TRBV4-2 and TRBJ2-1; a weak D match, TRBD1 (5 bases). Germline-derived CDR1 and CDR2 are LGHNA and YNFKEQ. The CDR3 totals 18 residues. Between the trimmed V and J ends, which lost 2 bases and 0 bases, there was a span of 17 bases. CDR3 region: CASSQSVGHKSSYNEQFF. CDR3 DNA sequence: TGTGCCAGCAGCCAAAGCGTAGGACACAAGAGCTCCTACAATGAGCAGTTCTTC.

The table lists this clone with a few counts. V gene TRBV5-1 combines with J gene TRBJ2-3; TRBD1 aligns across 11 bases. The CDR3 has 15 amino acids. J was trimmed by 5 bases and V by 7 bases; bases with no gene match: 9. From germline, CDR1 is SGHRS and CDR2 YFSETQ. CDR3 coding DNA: TGCGCCAGCGGCCCAGGACAGGGGGCTTTAGATACGCAGTATTTT. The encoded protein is CASGPGQGALDTQYF. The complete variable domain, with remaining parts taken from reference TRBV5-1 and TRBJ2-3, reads KAGVTQTPRYLIKTRGQQVTLSCSPISGHRSVSWYQQTPGQGLQFLFEYFSETQRNKGNFPGRFSGRQFSNSRSEMNVSTLELGDSALYLCASGPGQGALDTQYFGPGTRLTVL.

CDR3 coding DNA: TGTGCCAGCAACCCTCTCCAGACAGCCAACACTGAAGCTTTCTTT. This translates into CASNPLQTANTEAFF. The chain couples TRBV6-5 to TRBJ1-1; TRBD1 is a possible D gene (5 bases). Germline V CDR1 and CDR2: MNHEY, SVGAGI. Trimming took off 7 bases at V and 2 bases at J, with 17 bases between the two ends. The CDR3 contains 15 residues.

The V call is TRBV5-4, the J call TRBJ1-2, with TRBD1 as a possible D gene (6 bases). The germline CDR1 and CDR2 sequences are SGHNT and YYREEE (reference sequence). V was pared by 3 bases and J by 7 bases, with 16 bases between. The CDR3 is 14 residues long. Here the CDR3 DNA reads TGTGCCAGCAGCTCTCCAGGGACACCCGGTGGCTACACCTTC. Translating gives CASSSPGTPGGYTF.

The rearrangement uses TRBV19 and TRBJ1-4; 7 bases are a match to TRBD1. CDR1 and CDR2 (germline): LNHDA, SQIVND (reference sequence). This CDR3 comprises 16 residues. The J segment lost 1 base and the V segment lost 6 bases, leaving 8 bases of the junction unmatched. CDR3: CASSMQGERTNEKLFF. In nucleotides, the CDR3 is TGTGCCAGTAGCATGCAGGGGGAAAGAACTAATGAAAAACTGTTTTTT. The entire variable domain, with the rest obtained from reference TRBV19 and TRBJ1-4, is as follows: DGGITQSPKYLFRKEGQNVTLSCEQNLNHDAMYWYRQDPGQGLRLIYYSQIVNDFQKGDIAEGYSVSREKKESFPLTVTSAQKNPTAFYLCASSMQGERTNEKLFFGSGTQLSVL.

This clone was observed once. The CDR3 sequence: CASSLRQYTGELFF. CDR3 DNA: TGTGCCAGCAGTCTCCGCCAGTACACCGGGGAGCTGTTTTTT. This chain uses TRBV6-5 with TRBJ2-2; no definite D call. Germline V lookup: CDR1 MNHEY, CDR2 SVGAGI. The V end was cut by 5 bases, the J end by 3 bases, with 10 bases between. CDR3 size: 14 residues.

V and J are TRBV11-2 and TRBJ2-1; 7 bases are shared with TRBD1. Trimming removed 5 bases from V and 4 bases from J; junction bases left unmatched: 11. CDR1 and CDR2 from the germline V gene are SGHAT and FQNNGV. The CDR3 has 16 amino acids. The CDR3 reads CASSLLTGIDYNEQFF. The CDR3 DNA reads TGTGCCAGCAGCCTGTTGACAGGGATTGATTACAATGAGCAGTTCTTC.